Shown below are 7 T cell receptor beta chains from a single sample sequenced in a study of CD8 T cells in Susac syndrome. RNA was extracted with the RNeasy kit, and a quantity of roughly 0.45 to 1 ug was reverse transcribed using random hexamers. In TCRdb, the immunoSEQ multiplex PCR reads were re-called with MiXCR into one record per CDR3 protein. The sample holds about 160,000 distinct CDR3 sequences; roughly nine tenths are singletons and the top ten take around 0.087%. The source material was CD4+ T cells from PBMCs. These receptors originate from a human donor in good health.

This rearrangement joins TRBV4-1 to TRBJ1-6; D is uncertain. Trimming stripped 4 bases from V and 7 bases from J, with 23 bases between. Germline lookup yields CDR1 MGHRA and CDR2 YSYEKL. This CDR3 is 18 amino acids long. CDR3 sequence: CASSLLAMGNGPNSPLHF. The CDR3 DNA is TGCGCCAGCAGCCTTCTAGCGATGGGGAACGGTCCAAATTCACCCCTCCACTTT.

This chain connects TRBV5-1 to TRBJ1-2, with D perhaps TRBD1 (6 bases). The CDR3 runs to 13 residues. The V and J ends lost 0 bases and 5 bases respectively, with 8 bases between them. The germline V gene has CDR1 SGHRS and CDR2 YFSETQ. This chain's CDR3 is CASSLGQEYGYTF. In DNA form, the CDR3 reads TGCGCCAGCAGCTTGGGACAGGAATATGGCTACACCTTC.

There are a few counts of this clonotype. The chain couples TRBV18 to TRBJ2-5; the D is unclear. This CDR3 is 15 amino acids long. The V gene's germline CDR1 is KGHSH and CDR2 LQKENI. With 6 bases removed from V and 0 bases from J, the gap between germline ends came to 14 bases. The CDR3 DNA is TGTGCCAGCTCCCCTTACCGCGCGGACCAAGAGACCCAGTACTTC. Amino acids: CASSPYRADQETQYF.

This rearrangement joins TRBV28 to TRBJ2-3; D call uncertain. The CDR3 covers 12 residues. The V gene lost 7 bases and the J gene lost 0 bases, with 5 bases spanning the gap. Germline CDR1 is MDHEN and CDR2 is SYDVKM. CDR3 residues: CASTSSTDTQYF. The CDR3 DNA reads as TGTGCCAGCACCAGTAGCACAGATACGCAGTATTTT.

The rearrangement joins TRBV12-3 or TRBV12-4 to TRBJ1-5; TRBD1 matches 11 bases. With 7 bases clipped from V and 6 bases from J, the junction kept 8 bases outside the gene matches. The length of the CDR3 is 15 residues. In nucleotides, the CDR3 is TGTGCCAGCACCACCGGGACAGGGGGTTCTCAGCCCCAGCATTTT. This sequence encodes CASTTGTGGSQPQHF.

The V call is TRBV20-1, the J call TRBJ2-2; TRBD2 matches at 8 bases. The CDR3 totals 13 residues. Trimming removed 6 bases from V and 7 bases from J; junction bases left unmatched: 7. Germline-derived CDR1 and CDR2 are DFQATT and SNEGSKA (reference sequence). The CDR3 sequence is CSAALAADGELFF. The CDR3 bases are TGCAGTGCAGCACTAGCGGCAGACGGGGAGCTGTTTTTT.

V and J are TRBV20-1 and TRBJ1-5; the D gene is possibly TRBD1 (5 bases). This CDR3 is 17 amino acids long. V lost 6 bases to trimming and J lost 2 bases, with 23 bases between them. Germline CDR1 is DFQATT and CDR2 is SNEGSKA (reference sequence). The CDR3 nucleotides are TGCAGTGCCGCACCCAGGCGGGGGGATGGGCGCAATCAGCCCCAGCATTTT. Encoded protein: CSAAPRRGDGRNQPQHF.